Shown below are 5 T cell receptor beta chains from a single sample sequenced in a study of beta chain features in type 1 diabetes. General study points: All four CD4+ subsets from Type 1 diabetes patients carried moderately but significantly shorter TCRB CDR3s.

Of the isolated RNA, all was reverse transcribed, and so the sequenced material was expressed TCRB transcripts. The table came from immunoSEQ multiplex PCR; TCRdb's copy has only in-frame clones and leaves some out. This repertoire shows hundreds of thousands of clones, roughly 9% found once; its top ten account for 0.9% to 1.1%. For these receptors, no antigen is known. Input material: central memory CD4+ T cells from blood. All receptors come from a man aged 25-45 years with type 1 diabetes.

This clone turned up a few times. The gene calls are TRBV15 and TRBJ2-7; no firm D call. Germline V gives CDR1 LNHNV, CDR2 YYDKDF (reference sequence). V was trimmed by 0 bases and J by 7 bases, leaving 13 bases between them. The CDR3 runs 14 residues. The CDR3 sequence: CATSRDRIVGEQYF. The DNA of the CDR3 is TGTGCCACCAGCAGAGATCGAATAGTGGGGGAGCAGTACTTC.

This clone has more than one count but fewer than ten. CDR3 nucleotides: TGTGCCAGCAGCTACTCCCAGGGATCTGCAACTAATGAAAAACTGTTTTTT. Its translation is CASSYSQGSATNEKLFF. J is TRBJ1-4 and V is TRBV5-4; the D gene is possibly TRBD1 (5 bases). Germline V gives CDR1 SGHNT, CDR2 YYREEE (reference sequence). This CDR3 contains 17 residues. Trimming left V 3 bases short and J 0 bases short, with 15 bases between.

The chain links TRBV5-1 to TRBJ2-1; no reliable D call. The germline gives CDR1 SGHRS, CDR2 YFSETQ. The CDR3 is 12 residues long. Trimming took 4 bases from V and 3 from J, leaving 5 bases between them. The chain's CDR3 is CASSGDYNEQFF. CDR3 bases: TGCGCCAGCAGCGGGGACTACAATGAGCAGTTCTTC.

This clone was counted many times. The rearrangement joins TRBV7-2 to TRBJ2-5; weak D call: TRBD2 (5 bases). CDR1 and CDR2 from the germline V gene are SGHTA and FQGNSA. V gave up 11 bases and J gave up 2 bases, with 15 bases separating them. This CDR3 has 13 amino acids. The CDR3 loop is CAGSLGPQETQYF. The CDR3, as DNA: TGTGCCGGCTCACTAGGCCCACAAGAGACCCAGTACTTC.

This clone came up a few times. The chain couples TRBV4-1 to TRBJ2-4; no reliable D call. Trimming left V 0 bases short and J 0 bases short, with 9 bases between. The CDR3 extends over 16 amino acids. The germline gives CDR1 MGHRA, CDR2 YSYEKL. The CDR3 here is CASSQEAPRAKNIQYF. The CDR3 region has the DNA TGCGCCAGCAGCCAAGAGGCTCCCCGAGCCAAAAACATTCAGTACTTC.